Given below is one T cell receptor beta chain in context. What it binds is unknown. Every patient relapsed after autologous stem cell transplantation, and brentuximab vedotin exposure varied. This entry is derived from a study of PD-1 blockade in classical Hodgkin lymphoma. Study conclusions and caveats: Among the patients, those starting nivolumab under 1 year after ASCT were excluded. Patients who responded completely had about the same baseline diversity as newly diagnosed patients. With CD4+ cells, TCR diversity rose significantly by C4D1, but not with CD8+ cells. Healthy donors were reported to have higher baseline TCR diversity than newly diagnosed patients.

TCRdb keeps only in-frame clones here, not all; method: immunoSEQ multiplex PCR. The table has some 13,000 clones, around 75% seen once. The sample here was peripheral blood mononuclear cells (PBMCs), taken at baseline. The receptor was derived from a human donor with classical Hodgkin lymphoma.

CDR3 DNA sequence: TGTGCCATCAGTGAACGAGACCACGCGAACACCGGGGAGCTGTTTTTT. Protein sequence: CAISERDHANTGELFF. The V and J genes are TRBV10-3 and TRBJ2-2; D uncertain. Looked up from germline, CDR1 is ENHRY and CDR2 is SYGVKD. This CDR3 has 16 residues. V gave up 3 bases and J gave up 0 bases, with 11 bases separating them.